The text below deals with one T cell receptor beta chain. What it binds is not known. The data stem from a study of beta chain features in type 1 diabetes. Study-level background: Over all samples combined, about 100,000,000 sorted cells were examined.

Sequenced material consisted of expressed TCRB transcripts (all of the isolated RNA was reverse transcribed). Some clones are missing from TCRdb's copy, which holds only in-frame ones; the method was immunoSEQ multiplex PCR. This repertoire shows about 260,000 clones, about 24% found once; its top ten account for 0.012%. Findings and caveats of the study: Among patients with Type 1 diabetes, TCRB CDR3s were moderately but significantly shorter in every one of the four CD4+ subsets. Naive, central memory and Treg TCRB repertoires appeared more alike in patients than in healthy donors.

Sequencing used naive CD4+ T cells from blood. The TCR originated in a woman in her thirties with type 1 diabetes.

This CDR3 reads CASSLGRAQTQYF. In DNA, the CDR3 is TGTGCCAGCAGTTTGGGGCGTGCGCAGACCCAGTACTTC. The J gene is TRBJ2-5, the V gene TRBV28; a weak D match, TRBD1 (5 bases). CDR1 and CDR2 from the germline V gene are MDHEN and SYDVKM. Trimming left V 3 bases short and J 6 bases short, with 11 bases between. The CDR3 extends over 13 amino acids.